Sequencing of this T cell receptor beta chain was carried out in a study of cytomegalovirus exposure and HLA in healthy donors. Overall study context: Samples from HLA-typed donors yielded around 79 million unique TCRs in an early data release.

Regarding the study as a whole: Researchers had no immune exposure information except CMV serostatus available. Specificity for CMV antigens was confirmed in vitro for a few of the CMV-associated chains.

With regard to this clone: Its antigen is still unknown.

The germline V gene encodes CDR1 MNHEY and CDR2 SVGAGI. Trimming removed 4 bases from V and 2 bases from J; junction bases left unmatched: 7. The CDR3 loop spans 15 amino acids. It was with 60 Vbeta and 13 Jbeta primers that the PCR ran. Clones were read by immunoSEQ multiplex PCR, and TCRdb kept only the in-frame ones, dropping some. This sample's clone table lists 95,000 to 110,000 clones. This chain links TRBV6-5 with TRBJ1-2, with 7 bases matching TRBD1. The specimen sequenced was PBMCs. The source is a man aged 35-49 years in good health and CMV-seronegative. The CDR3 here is CASSFTGTANYGYTF. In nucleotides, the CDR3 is TGTGCCAGCAGTTTCACCGGGACAGCGAACTATGGCTACACCTTC.